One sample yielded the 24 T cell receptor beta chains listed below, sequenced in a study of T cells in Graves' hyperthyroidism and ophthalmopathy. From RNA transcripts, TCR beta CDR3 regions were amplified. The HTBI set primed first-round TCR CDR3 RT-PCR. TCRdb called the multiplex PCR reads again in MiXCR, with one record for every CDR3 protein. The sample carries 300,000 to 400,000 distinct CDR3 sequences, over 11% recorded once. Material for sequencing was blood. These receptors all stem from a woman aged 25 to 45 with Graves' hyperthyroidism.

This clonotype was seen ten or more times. CDR3 sequence reads: CASRGDHRGKYNEQFF. In DNA, the CDR3 is TGTGCCAGCAGGGGGGACCACAGGGGTAAATACAATGAGCAGTTCTTC. V gene TRBV12-3 or TRBV12-4 combines with J gene TRBJ2-1; 7 bases agree with TRBD1. The J segment lost 4 bases and the V segment lost 6 bases, leaving 12 bases of the junction unmatched. CDR3 size: 16 residues.

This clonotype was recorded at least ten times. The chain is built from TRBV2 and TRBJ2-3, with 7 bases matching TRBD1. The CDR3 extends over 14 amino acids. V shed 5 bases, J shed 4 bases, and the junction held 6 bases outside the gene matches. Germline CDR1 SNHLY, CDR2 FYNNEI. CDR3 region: CASSRDRVPDTQYF. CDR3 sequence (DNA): TGTGCCAGCAGTCGAGACAGGGTCCCAGATACGCAGTATTTT.

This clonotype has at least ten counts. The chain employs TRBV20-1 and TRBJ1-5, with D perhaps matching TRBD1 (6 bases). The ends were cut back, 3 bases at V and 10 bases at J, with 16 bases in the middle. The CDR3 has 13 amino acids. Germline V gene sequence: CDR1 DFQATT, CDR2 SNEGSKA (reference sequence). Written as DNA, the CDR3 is TGCAGTGCTAGTGGAGGGGGGGGGGACCCCCAGCATTTT. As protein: CSASGGGGDPQHF.

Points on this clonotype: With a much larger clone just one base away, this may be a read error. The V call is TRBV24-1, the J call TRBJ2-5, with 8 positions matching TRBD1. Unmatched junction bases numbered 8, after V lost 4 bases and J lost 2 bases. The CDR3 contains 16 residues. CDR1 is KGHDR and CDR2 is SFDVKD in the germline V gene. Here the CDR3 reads CATSDGQQGGQETQYF. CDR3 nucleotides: TGTGCCACCAGTGACGGACAACAGGGGGGACAAGAGACCCAGTACTTC.

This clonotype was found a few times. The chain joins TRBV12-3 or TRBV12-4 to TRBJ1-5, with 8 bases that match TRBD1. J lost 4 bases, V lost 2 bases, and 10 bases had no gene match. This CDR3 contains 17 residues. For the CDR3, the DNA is TGTGCCAGCAGTTTATGGTCAGGACAGGGTAGAAATCAGCCCCAGCATTTT. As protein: CASSLWSGQGRNQPQHF.

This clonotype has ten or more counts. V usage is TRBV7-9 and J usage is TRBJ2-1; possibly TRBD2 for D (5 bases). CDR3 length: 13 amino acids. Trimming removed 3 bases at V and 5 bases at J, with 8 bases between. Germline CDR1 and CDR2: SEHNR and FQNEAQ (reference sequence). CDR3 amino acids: CASSFEGDNEQFF. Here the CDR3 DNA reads TGTGCCAGCAGCTTCGAGGGAGACAATGAGCAGTTCTTC.

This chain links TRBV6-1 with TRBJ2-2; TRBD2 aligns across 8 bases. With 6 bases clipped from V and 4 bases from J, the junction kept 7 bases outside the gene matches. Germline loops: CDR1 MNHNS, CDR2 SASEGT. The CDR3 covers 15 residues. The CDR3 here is CASSRLARVTGELFF. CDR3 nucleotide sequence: TGTGCCAGCAGCAGACTAGCGAGAGTCACCGGGGAGCTGTTTTTT.

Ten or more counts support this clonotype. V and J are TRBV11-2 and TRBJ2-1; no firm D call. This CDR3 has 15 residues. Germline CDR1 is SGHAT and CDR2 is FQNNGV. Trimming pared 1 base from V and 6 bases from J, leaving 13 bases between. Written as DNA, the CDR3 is TGTGCCAGCAGCTTAGCGGGCTCTAGGGTCAATGAGCAGTTCTTC. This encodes CASSLAGSRVNEQFF.

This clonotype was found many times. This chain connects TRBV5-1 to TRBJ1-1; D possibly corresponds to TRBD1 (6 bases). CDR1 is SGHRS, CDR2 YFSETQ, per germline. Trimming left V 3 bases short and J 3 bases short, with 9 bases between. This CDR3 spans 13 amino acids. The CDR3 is CASSSQGYTEAFF. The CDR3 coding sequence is TGCGCCAGCAGCTCACAGGGTTACACTGAAGCTTTCTTT.

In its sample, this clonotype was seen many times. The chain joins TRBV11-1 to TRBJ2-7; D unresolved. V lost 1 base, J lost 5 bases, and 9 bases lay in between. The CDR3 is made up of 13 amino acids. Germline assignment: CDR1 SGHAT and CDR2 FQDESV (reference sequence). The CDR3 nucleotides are TGTGCCAGCAGCTTAGAACGGCACCACGAGCAGTACTTC. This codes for CASSLERHHEQYF. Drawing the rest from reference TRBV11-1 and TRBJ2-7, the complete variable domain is EAEVAQSPRYKITEKSQAVAFWCDPISGHATLYWYRQILGQGPELLVQFQDESVVDDSQLPKDRFSAERLKGVDSTLKIQPAELGDSAMYLCASSLERHHEQYFGPGTRLTVT.

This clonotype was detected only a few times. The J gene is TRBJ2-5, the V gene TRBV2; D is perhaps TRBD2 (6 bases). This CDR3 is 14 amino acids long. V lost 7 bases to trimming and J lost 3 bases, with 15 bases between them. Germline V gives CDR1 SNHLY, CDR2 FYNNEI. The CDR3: CASIYSREKETQYF. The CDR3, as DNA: TGTGCCAGCATTTACTCCCGGGAGAAAGAGACCCAGTACTTC.

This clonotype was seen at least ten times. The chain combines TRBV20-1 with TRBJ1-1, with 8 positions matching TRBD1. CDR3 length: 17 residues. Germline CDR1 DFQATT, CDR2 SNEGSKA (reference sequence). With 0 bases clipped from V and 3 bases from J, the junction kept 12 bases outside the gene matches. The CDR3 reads CSARDRAGGVLHTEAFF. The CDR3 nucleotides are TGCAGTGCTAGAGATCGAGCAGGGGGCGTGCTTCACACTGAAGCTTTCTTT.

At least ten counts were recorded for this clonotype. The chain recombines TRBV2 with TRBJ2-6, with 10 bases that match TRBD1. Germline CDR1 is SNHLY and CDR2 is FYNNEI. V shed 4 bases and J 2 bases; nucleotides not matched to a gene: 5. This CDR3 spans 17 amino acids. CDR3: CASSGTGTGAGANVLTF. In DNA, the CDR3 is TGTGCCAGCAGTGGGACCGGGACAGGGGCTGGGGCCAACGTCCTGACTTTC.

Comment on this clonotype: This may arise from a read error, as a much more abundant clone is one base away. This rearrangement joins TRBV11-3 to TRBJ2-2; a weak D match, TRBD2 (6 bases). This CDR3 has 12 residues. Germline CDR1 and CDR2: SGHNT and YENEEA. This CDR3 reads CASSPYTGGLFF. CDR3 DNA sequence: TGTGCCAGCAGCCCATACACCGGGGGGCTGTTTTTT.

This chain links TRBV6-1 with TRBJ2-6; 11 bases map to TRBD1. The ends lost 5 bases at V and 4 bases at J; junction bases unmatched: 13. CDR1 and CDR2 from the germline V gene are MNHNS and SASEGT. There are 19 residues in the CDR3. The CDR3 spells CASSRAGTGGASGANVLTF. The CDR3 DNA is TGTGCCAGCAGTCGGGCCGGGACAGGGGGGGCGTCCGGGGCCAACGTCCTGACTTTC.

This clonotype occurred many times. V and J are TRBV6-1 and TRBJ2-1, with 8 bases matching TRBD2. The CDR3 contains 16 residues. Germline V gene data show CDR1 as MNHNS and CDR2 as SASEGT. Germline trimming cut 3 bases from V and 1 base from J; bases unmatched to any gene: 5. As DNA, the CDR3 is TGTGCCAGCAGTGAGAACACGGGGGGGTCCTACAATGAGCAGTTCTTC. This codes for CASSENTGGSYNEQFF.

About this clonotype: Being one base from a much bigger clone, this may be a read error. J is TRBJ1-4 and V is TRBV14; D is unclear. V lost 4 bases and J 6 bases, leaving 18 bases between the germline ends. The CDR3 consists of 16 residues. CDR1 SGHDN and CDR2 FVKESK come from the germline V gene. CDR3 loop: CASSLSNLWADEKLFF. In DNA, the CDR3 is TGTGCCAGCAGCCTATCGAACCTATGGGCAGATGAAAAACTGTTTTTT. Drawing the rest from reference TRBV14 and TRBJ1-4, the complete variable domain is EAGVTQFPSHSVIEKGQTVTLRCDPISGHDNLYWYRRVMGKEIKFLLHFVKESKQDESGMPNNRFLAERTGGTYSTLKVQPAELEDSGVYFCASSLSNLWADEKLFFGSGTQLSVL.

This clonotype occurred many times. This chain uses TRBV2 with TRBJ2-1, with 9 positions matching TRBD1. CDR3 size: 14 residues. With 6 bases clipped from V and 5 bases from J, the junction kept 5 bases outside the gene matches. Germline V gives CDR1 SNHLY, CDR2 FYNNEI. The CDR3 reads CASRPGTGHNEQFF. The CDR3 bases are TGTGCCAGCAGGCCCGGGACAGGGCACAATGAGCAGTTCTTC.

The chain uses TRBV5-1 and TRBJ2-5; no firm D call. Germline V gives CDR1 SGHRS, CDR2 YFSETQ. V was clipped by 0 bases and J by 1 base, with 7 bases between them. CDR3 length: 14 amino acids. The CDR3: CASSLEASQETQYF. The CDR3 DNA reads TGCGCCAGCAGCTTGGAGGCTAGCCAAGAGACCCAGTACTTC.

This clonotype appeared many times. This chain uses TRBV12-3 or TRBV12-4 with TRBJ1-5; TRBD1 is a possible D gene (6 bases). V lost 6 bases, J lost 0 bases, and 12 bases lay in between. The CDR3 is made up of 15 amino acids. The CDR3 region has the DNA TGTGCCAGCAGGGAACAGGGAAATAGCAATCAGCCCCAGCATTTT. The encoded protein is CASREQGNSNQPQHF.

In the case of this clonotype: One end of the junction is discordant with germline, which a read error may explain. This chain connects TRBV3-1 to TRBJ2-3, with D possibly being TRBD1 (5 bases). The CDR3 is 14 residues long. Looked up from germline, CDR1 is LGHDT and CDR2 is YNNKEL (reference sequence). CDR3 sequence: CASSKDRSTDTQYF. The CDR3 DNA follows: TGTGCCAGCAGCAAAGACAGAAGCACAGATACGCAGTATTTT.

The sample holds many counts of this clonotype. CDR3 bases: TGTGCCAGCAGGACGAAGGGTTTCGGGCCTGAAGCTTTCTTT. Its protein product is CASRTKGFGPEAFF. The rearrangement uses TRBV2 and TRBJ1-1; unclear D gene. CDR1 is SNHLY, CDR2 FYNNEI, per germline. Trimming took 6 bases from V and 6 from J, leaving 17 bases between them. The CDR3 runs 14 residues. Full variable domain (missing parts from reference TRBV2 and TRBJ1-1): EPEVTQTPSHQVTQMGQEVILRCVPISNHLYFYWYRQILGQKVEFLVSFYNNEISEKSEIFDDQFSVERPDGSNFTLKIRSTKLEDSAMYFCASRTKGFGPEAFFGQGTRLTVV.

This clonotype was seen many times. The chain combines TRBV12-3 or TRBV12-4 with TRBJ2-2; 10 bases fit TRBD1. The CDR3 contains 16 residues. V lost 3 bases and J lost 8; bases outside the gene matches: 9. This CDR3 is CASSFIGTGAGGELFF. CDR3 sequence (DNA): TGTGCCAGCAGTTTCATCGGGACAGGGGCAGGAGGGGAGCTGTTTTTT.

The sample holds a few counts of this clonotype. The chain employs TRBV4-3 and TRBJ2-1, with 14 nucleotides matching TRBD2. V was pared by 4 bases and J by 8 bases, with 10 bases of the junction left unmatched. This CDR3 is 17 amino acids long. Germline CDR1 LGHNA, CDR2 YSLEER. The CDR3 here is CASSRQGLAGGGDEQFF. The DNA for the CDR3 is TGCGCCAGCAGCCGCCAAGGACTAGCGGGAGGCGGCGATGAGCAGTTCTTC.